These 5 T cell receptor beta chains were all obtained from the same sample, sequenced in a study of blood T cell repertoires in COVID-19. Assay: immunoSEQ multiplex PCR; the TCRdb copy retains only in-frame clones and omits some. The sample has approximately 140,000 clones, about four fifths seen once; the top ten hold 5% to 7.5%. Sequencing was done on a sample of peripheral blood. The receptors shown here come from a human donor in a cohort sampled during active COVID-19.

The V call is TRBV7-3, the J call TRBJ2-3; 9 bases map to TRBD2. This CDR3 is built from 15 residues. The J segment lost 3 bases and the V segment lost 5 bases, leaving 6 bases of the junction unmatched. Germline V gene sequence: CDR1 SGHTA, CDR2 FQGTGA. CDR3 loop: CASSLTSGATDTQYF. CDR3 in DNA: TGTGCCAGCAGCCTGACTAGCGGCGCTACAGATACGCAGTATTTT.

The V call is TRBV9, the J call TRBJ2-2; possibly TRBD1 for D (6 bases). CDR3 length: 16 residues. Trimming left V 4 bases short and J 0 bases short, with 13 bases between. CDR1 is SGDLS and CDR2 is YYNGEE in the germline V gene. CDR3 region: CASSPSTGPNTGELFF. The CDR3, as DNA: TGTGCCAGCAGCCCTTCTACAGGGCCGAACACCGGGGAGCTGTTTTTT.

The gene calls are TRBV7-2 and TRBJ1-2; TRBD1 might be the D (6 bases). This CDR3 spans 12 amino acids. V shed 6 bases and J shed 6 bases, with 11 bases lying between them. Germline V gene lookup returns CDR1 SGHTA and CDR2 FQGNSA. This CDR3 is CASSRGIDGYTF. DNA for the CDR3: TGTGCCAGCAGTAGGGGGATTGATGGCTACACCTTC.

The chain carries TRBV28 and TRBJ1-4, with 7 positions matching TRBD1. This CDR3 spans 13 amino acids. Germline CDR1 reads MDHEN; CDR2 reads SYDVKM. V trimming: 7 bases; J trimming: 2 bases; junction bases outside the gene matches: 1. The CDR3 sequence is CASTRGTNEKLFF. CDR3 bases: TGTGCCAGCACCAGGGGGACTAATGAAAAACTGTTTTTT.

This clone has only one observation. The CDR3 region has the DNA TGTGCCAGCAGCTTTAGTCAACTCTATGGCTACACCTTC. Translation: CASSFSQLYGYTF. This sequence joins TRBV5-6 and TRBJ1-2; D remains ambiguous. The V end lost 2 bases, the J end lost 4 bases, and 9 bases lay between the germline ends. The germline gives CDR1 SGHDT, CDR2 YYEEEE. The CDR3 length is 13 residues.